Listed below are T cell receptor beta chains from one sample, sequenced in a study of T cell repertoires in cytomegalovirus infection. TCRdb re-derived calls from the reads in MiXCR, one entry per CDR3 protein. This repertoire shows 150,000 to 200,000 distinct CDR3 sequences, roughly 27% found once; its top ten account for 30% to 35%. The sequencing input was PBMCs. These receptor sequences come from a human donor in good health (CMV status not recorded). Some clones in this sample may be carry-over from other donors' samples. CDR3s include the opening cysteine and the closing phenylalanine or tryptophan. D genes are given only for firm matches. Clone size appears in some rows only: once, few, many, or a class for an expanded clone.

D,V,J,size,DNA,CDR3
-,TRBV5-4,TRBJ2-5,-,TGTGCCAGCAGCTTGAAGGGGTCCCAAGAGACCCAGTACTTC,CASSLKGSQETQYF
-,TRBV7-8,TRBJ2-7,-,TGTGCCAGCAGCTTTAACGGGTGGGGAAAAAACGAGCAGTACTTC,CASSFNGWGKNEQYF
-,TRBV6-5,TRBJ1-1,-,TGTGCCAGCAGTTACGCGGGGGTGAACACTGAAGCTTTCTTT,CASSYAGVNTEAFF
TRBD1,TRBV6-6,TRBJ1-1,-,TGTGCCAGCAGTAACGGGGACAGCAGGGGCACTGAAGCTTTCTTT,CASSNGDSRGTEAFF
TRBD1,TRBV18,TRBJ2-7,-,TGTGCCAGCTCACCCGGACAGGGGTCGACCTACGAGCAGTACTTC,CASSPGQGSTYEQYF
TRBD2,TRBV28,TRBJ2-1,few,TGTGCCAGCAGTTTAGCGGGGGGGCGCAATGAGCAGTTCTTC,CASSLAGGRNEQFF
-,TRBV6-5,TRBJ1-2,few,TGTGCCAGCAGTCCAGGGCACAGTGGGTTCTATGGCTACACCTTC,CASSPGHSGFYGYTF
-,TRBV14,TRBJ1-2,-,TGTGCCAGCAGGCGAGACGGACTCTATGGCTACACCTTC,CASRRDGLYGYTF
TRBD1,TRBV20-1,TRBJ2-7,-,TGCAGTGCTACTTTGGACAGGGCCAGCTCCTACGAGCAGTACTTC,CSATLDRASSYEQYF
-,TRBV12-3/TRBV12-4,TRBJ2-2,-,TGTGCCAGCACCCTGGACAGGAACACCGGGGAGCTGTTTTTT,CASTLDRNTGELFF
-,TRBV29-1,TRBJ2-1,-,TGCAGCGTTAGCGCAGGGGTTATCTACAATGAGCAGTTCTTC,CSVSAGVIYNEQFF
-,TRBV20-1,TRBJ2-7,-,TGCAGTGCTAGAGACTGGGACACCTACGAGCAGTACTTC,CSARDWDTYEQYF
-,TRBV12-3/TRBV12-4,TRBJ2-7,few,TGTGCCAGCTCTCCGGCACCGTCTACCTACGAGCAGTACTTC,CASSPAPSTYEQYF
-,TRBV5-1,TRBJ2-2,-,TGCGCCAGCAGCTCTAAGAACACCGGGGAGCTGTTTTTT,CASSSKNTGELFF